The text below deals with one TCR beta chain. There is no known antigen for this receptor. The sample holds no much larger clone one base away, and base qualities are not on file. The record originates from a study of technical replicates of blood from a few donors (dated by TCRdb to 2015 to 2018). The library relied on the immunoSEQ multiplex PCR assay. In TCRdb, the immuneACCESS table is reduced to in-frame sequences with V and J assigned. These tables do not hold every clone; where another copy was compared, an unresolved V gene accounts for under half, and the others remain unexplained. The sample table shows 78,000 or so clones, and 89% are seen once. The ten largest make up about 0.41% of the sample. The receptor was isolated from a human donor in good health. Sample: T cells isolated from PBMCs.

Here is the DNA: TGTGCCAGCAGCTTAGAGACAGGGACGGGATATGGCTACACCTTC. This gives the protein CASSLETGTGYGYTF. The chain uses TRBV7-9 and TRBJ1-2, and TRBD1 matches 7 of the central bases. The cysteine opens and the phenylalanine closes a CDR3 of 15 amino acids. Of the read, only the CDR3 DNA is kept; its 45 bases are in frame from base 1. V is trimmed back by 1 base and J by 5 bases, and the junction contains 7 bases that no gene match accounts for. CDR1 and CDR2 (SEHNR, FQNEAQ) derive from the germline V gene (reference sequence).